These 8 T cell receptor beta chains were sequenced from one sample in a study of long-term antiretroviral therapy in people with HIV. It was version v3.0 of the immunoSEQ assay that was run at survey level. TCRdb's copy holds only in-frame clones and misses some; the assay was immunoSEQ multiplex PCR. This sample has approximately 12,000 clones, with approximately 83% found just once. Sequenced material: unsorted PBMCs, taken 3.4 years after starting antiretroviral therapy. The receptors stem from a man aged 40-50 years with HIV.

The rearrangement links TRBV19 to TRBJ2-7; 9 bases are a match to TRBD1. V lost 4 bases to trimming and J lost 6 bases; unmatched junction nucleotides: 7. The length of the CDR3 is 14 residues. Germline CDR1 and CDR2: LNHDA and SQIVND (reference sequence). CDR3 coding DNA: TGTGCCAGTAGTACCTGGACAGGGGTAGGCGAGCAGTACTTC. Translated, it gives CASSTWTGVGEQYF.

DNA of the CDR3: TGTGCCAGCTTGGGCGGATCCTATGGCTACACCTTC. This gives the protein CASLGGSYGYTF. The chain couples TRBV6-6 to TRBJ1-2; D not resolved. CDR1 is MNHNY, CDR2 SVGAGI, per germline (reference sequence). This CDR3 spans 12 amino acids. V was clipped by 8 bases and J by 4 bases, with 11 bases between them.

This clone has only a few counts. V usage is TRBV7-6 and J usage is TRBJ2-7; D is unclear. The germline gives CDR1 SGHVS, CDR2 FNYEAQ. The CDR3 extends over 14 amino acids. V lost 4 bases, J lost 2 bases, and 12 bases lay in between. The CDR3 reads CASSSGPDPYEQYF. The DNA of the CDR3 is TGTGCCAGCAGCTCGGGCCCTGACCCCTACGAGCAGTACTTC. The variable domain in full, with the rest retrieved from reference TRBV7-6 and TRBJ2-7, is GAGVSQSPRYKVTKRGQDVALRCDPISGHVSLYWYRQALGQGPEFLTYFNYEAQQDKSGLPNDRFSAERPEGSISTLTIQRTEQRDSAMYRCASSSGPDPYEQYFGPGTRLTVT.

The chain joins TRBV5-6 to TRBJ1-2, with no clear D. Germline assignment: CDR1 SGHDT and CDR2 YYEEEE. There are 13 residues in the CDR3. V was trimmed by 0 bases and J by 6 bases, leaving 9 bases between them. The CDR3 sequence: CASSLDGGNGYTF. CDR3 nucleotides: TGTGCCAGCAGCTTGGATGGTGGGAATGGCTACACCTTC. Complete variable domain (other parts from reference TRBV5-6 and TRBJ1-2): DAGVTQSPTHLIKTRGQQVTLRCSPKSGHDTVSWYQQALGQGPQFIFQYYEEEERQRGNFPDRFSGHQFPNYSSELNVNALLLGDSALYLCASSLDGGNGYTFGSGTRLTVV.

A single count supports this clone. The CDR3 spells CASRHESRGQVHEQYF. The CDR3 DNA reads as TGTGCCAGCAGACACGAAAGCAGGGGGCAGGTCCACGAGCAGTACTTC. The rearrangement links TRBV28 to TRBJ2-7; 8 bases line up with TRBD1. Trimming removed 6 bases from V and 5 bases from J; junction bases left unmatched: 15. The CDR3 consists of 16 residues. Germline values: CDR1 MDHEN, CDR2 SYDVKM.

This clone was detected a few times. The rearrangement uses TRBV7-2 and TRBJ2-2; no clear D. The CDR3 is made up of 14 amino acids. Germline CDR1 reads SGHTA; CDR2 reads FQGNSA. V was clipped by 0 bases and J by 4 bases, with 6 bases between them. This CDR3 is CASSLAPVTGELFF. CDR3 in DNA: TGTGCCAGCAGCTTAGCCCCAGTCACCGGGGAGCTGTTTTTT.

This clone was seen just once. V and J are TRBV28 and TRBJ1-4, with D unclear. The V and J ends lost 3 bases and 9 bases respectively, with 14 bases between them. Germline V gene lookup returns CDR1 MDHEN and CDR2 SYDVKM. The length of the CDR3 is 14 residues. This chain's CDR3 is CASSLEGARKKLFF. The CDR3 DNA is TGTGCCAGCAGTTTGGAGGGCGCTCGGAAAAAACTGTTTTTT.

This chain links TRBV2 with TRBJ2-3; D is perhaps TRBD2 (6 bases). The germline V gene has CDR1 SNHLY and CDR2 FYNNEI. The ends were cut back, 2 bases at V and 5 bases at J, with 20 bases in the middle. The CDR3 consists of 17 residues. In DNA form, the CDR3 reads TGTGCCAGCAGTGAAAGTAGGGAGGTGTACGGTCAAGATACGCAGTATTTT. Amino acid sequence: CASSESREVYGQDTQYF.